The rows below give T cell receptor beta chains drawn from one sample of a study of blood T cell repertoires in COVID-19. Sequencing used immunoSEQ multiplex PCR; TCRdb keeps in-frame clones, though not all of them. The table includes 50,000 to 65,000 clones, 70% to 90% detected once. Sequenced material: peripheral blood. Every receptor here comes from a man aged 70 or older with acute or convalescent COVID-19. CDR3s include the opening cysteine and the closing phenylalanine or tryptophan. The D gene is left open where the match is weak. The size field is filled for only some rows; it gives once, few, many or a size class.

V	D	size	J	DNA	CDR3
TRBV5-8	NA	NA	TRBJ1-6	TGTGCCAGCATCACCGGGGGCTCCTATAATTCACCCCTCCACTTT	CASITGGSYNSPLHF
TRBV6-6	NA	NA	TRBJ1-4	TGTGCCAGCAGTCAAAGGGGAACTCAAAATTCAAATGAAAAACTGTTTTTT	CASSQRGTQNSNEKLFF
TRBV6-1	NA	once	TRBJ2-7	TGTGCCAGCAGTGAACACAGGGCCTACGAGCAGTACTTC	CASSEHRAYEQYF
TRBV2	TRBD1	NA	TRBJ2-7	TGTGCCAGCCGTCCTACGACGCAGGGGGCTGGTGAGCAGTACTTC	CASRPTTQGAGEQYF
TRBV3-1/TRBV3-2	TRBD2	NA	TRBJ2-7	TGTGCCAGCAGCCGACTAGCGGGAGGGTCTTACGAGCAGTACTTC	CASSRLAGGSYEQYF
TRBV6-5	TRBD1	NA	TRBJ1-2	TGTGCCAGCAGTTGGGACAGGATACTTGGCTACACCTTC	CASSWDRILGYTF
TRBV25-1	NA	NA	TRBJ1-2	TGTGCCAGCAGTGGAGGAAGAACAAGCAACTATGGCTACACCTTC	CASSGGRTSNYGYTF
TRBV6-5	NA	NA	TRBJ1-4	TGTGCCAGCAGTTACTCGGGAGGGAATGAAAAACTGTTTTTT	CASSYSGGNEKLFF
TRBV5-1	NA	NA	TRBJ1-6	TGCGCCAGCAGCCTCTTGACAGGACCGAATAATTCACCCCTCCACTTT	CASSLLTGPNNSPLHF
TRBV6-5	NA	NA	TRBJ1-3	TGTGCCAGTATTAGCGAGACCTTCACCATATATTTT	CASISETFTIYF